The 25 T cell receptor beta chains listed next were all sequenced from one sample in a study of T cell responses to AZD1222 COVID-19 vaccine. Clones were sequenced by immunoSEQ multiplex PCR, and TCRdb holds only the in-frame ones, with some missing. The repertoire includes around 120,000 clones, 75% to 90% of them detected once, and around 10% sits in the top ten. The sequences come from peripheral blood, collected on day 0 of MenACWY control vaccination. Receptor source: an adult in good health.

The chain has TRBV13 and TRBJ2-1; 7 bases agree with TRBD2. The CDR3 is made up of 17 amino acids. The V gene's germline CDR1 is PRHDT and CDR2 FYEKMQ (reference sequence). The trim removed 5 bases at V and 0 bases at J, leaving 10 bases unmatched. This CDR3 reads CASSPEERGNSYNEQFF. The CDR3 DNA reads as TGTGCCAGCAGCCCAGAGGAGCGGGGCAACTCCTACAATGAGCAGTTCTTC.

The V call is TRBV30, the J call TRBJ2-7; TRBD2 agrees at 10 bases. This CDR3 has 15 amino acids. With 5 bases clipped from V and 7 bases from J, the junction kept 14 bases outside the gene matches. Germline V lookup: CDR1 GTSNPN, CDR2 SVGIG (reference sequence). The DNA for the CDR3 is TGTGCCTGGGCTCCAACACTAGCGGGACATAGTGAGCAGTACTTC. It encodes CAWAPTLAGHSEQYF.

The sample holds one count of this clone. The CDR3 DNA is TGTGCCAGTAGTCAAACAGGGGAGGTCGGCACCGGGGAGCTGTTTTTT. Translation: CASSQTGEVGTGELFF. The rearrangement uses TRBV19 and TRBJ2-2, with a tentative D call TRBD1 (7 bases). The CDR3 is made up of 16 amino acids. Deletions cut 5 bases from V and 4 bases from J, with 17 bases between. Germline loops: CDR1 LNHDA, CDR2 SQIVND (reference sequence).

This clone was observed a handful of times. V gene TRBV2 combines with J gene TRBJ2-4; TRBD2 aligns across 9 bases. Germline assignment: CDR1 SNHLY and CDR2 FYNNEI. This CDR3 contains 15 residues. V shed 4 bases, J shed 4 bases, and the junction held 5 bases outside the gene matches. The CDR3 loop reads CASSVGLAGKNIQYF. The CDR3 DNA reads as TGTGCCAGCAGTGTGGGGCTAGCGGGAAAAAACATTCAGTACTTC. The full variable domain, with the rest looked up from reference TRBV2 and TRBJ2-4, is EPEVTQTPSHQVTQMGQEVILRCVPISNHLYFYWYRQILGQKVEFLVSFYNNEISEKSEIFDDQFSVERPDGSNFTLKIRSTKLEDSAMYFCASSVGLAGKNIQYFGAGTRLSVL.

The rearrangement uses TRBV6-1 and TRBJ2-7; 10 bases match TRBD2. V shed 1 base, J shed 0 bases, and the junction held 3 bases outside the gene matches. The germline gives CDR1 MNHNS, CDR2 SASEGT. This CDR3 contains 16 residues. Written as DNA, the CDR3 is TGTGCCAGCAGTGAAGAAGCGGGAGGGAGCTCCTACGAGCAGTACTTC. Residues: CASSEEAGGSSYEQYF.

V usage is TRBV5-1 and J usage is TRBJ2-2; D may correspond to TRBD1 or TRBD2 (6 bases each). The length of the CDR3 is 15 residues. Germline V CDR1 and CDR2: SGHRS, YFSETQ. V lost 4 bases to trimming and J lost 3 bases, with 13 bases between them. The CDR3 protein is CASSVYREDTGELFF. CDR3 coding DNA: TGCGCCAGCAGCGTGTACAGGGAGGACACCGGGGAGCTGTTTTTT.

For the CDR3, the DNA is TGTGCCATCAGCCCGGGGTCATACGAGCAGTACTTC. It yields the protein CAISPGSYEQYF. The chain carries TRBV10-3 and TRBJ2-7, with a weak D call TRBD2 (5 bases). Trimming shortened V by 6 bases and J by 4 bases, and 10 bases separated the two germline ends. Germline CDR1 and CDR2: ENHRY and SYGVKD. The CDR3 runs 12 residues.

J is TRBJ1-1 and V is TRBV5-3; D is uncertain. TRBV5-3 is labeled an ORF, and its function is uncertain. The CDR3 totals 9 residues. V was trimmed by 8 bases and J by 11 bases, leaving 10 bases between them. For the CDR3, the DNA is TGTGCCAGGACGGGATGGGCTTTCTTT. This encodes CARTGWAFF.

In its sample, this clone was seen a few times. The V and J genes are TRBV10-3 and TRBJ2-3; D not certain. Trimming took off 0 bases at V and 5 bases at J, with 9 bases between the two ends. This CDR3 has 14 amino acids. The germline gives CDR1 ENHRY, CDR2 SYGVKD. The DNA of the CDR3 is TGTGCCATCAGTGAGTCGGCCGTCAAAGATACGCAGTATTTT. This encodes CAISESAVKDTQYF.

V usage is TRBV5-5 and J usage is TRBJ1-6; D not resolved. The length of the CDR3 is 14 residues. Germline CDR1 reads SGHKS; CDR2 reads YYEKEE (reference sequence). Trimming shortened V by 0 bases and J by 8 bases, and 9 bases separated the two germline ends. DNA for the CDR3: TGTGCCAGCAGCTTGGGGTGGCGTGATTCACCCCTCCACTTT. Protein sequence: CASSLGWRDSPLHF.

The V gene is TRBV5-1, the J gene TRBJ1-1, with D maybe TRBD1 (5 bases). The CDR3 is 12 residues long. V was shortened by 3 bases and J by 6 bases, with 9 bases between the two germline ends. Germline V CDR1 and CDR2: SGHRS, YFSETQ. CDR3 amino acids: CASSSGTPEAFF. The CDR3 nucleotides are TGCGCCAGCAGCTCAGGGACTCCTGAAGCTTTCTTT.

The chain is built from TRBV12-3 or TRBV12-4 and TRBJ2-2; D is unclear. CDR3 length: 13 amino acids. Trimming took 1 base from V and 4 from J, leaving 4 bases between them. In nucleotides, the CDR3 is TGTGCCAGCAGTTTAGTCCTCACCGGGGAGCTGTTTTTT. Translation: CASSLVLTGELFF.

The V and J genes are TRBV12-3 or TRBV12-4 and TRBJ2-3, with a tentative D call TRBD1 (6 bases). Deletions cut 6 bases from V and 1 base from J, with 8 bases between. The CDR3 extends over 13 amino acids. The CDR3 here is CASRRTGTDTQYF. The CDR3 DNA is TGTGCCAGCAGGAGGACAGGCACAGATACGCAGTATTTT.

The rearrangement uses TRBV6-2 or TRBV6-3 and TRBJ2-7; no firm D call. This CDR3 is 12 amino acids long. Per germline, CDR1 MNHEY and CDR2 SVGEGT. Trimming shortened V by 2 bases and J by 2 bases, and 4 bases separated the two germline ends. CDR3 DNA sequence: TGTGCCAGCAGTTACCGAGCCTACGAGCAGTACTTC. Translated, it gives CASSYRAYEQYF.

The chain combines TRBV11-3 with TRBJ1-4; tentatively, D is TRBD1 (6 bases). This CDR3 has 15 residues. Trimming left V 3 bases short and J 4 bases short, with 12 bases between. Per germline, CDR1 SGHNT and CDR2 YENEEA. The CDR3 DNA is TGTGCCAGCAGCTTCTCGACAGGCCGTAATGAAAAACTGTTTTTT. Its translation: CASSFSTGRNEKLFF.

The chain joins TRBV11-2 to TRBJ1-4, with D tentatively TRBD1 (5 bases). V gave up 3 bases and J gave up 8 bases, with 10 bases separating them. The CDR3 runs to 13 residues. Germline V gives CDR1 SGHAT, CDR2 FQNNGV. The DNA of the CDR3 is TGTGCCAGCAGCTTTGCGGGGACGGAAAAACTGTTTTTT. Its translation: CASSFAGTEKLFF.

This rearrangement joins TRBV11-2 to TRBJ2-1; 11 bases match TRBD2. Germline CDR1 SGHAT, CDR2 FQNNGV. The CDR3 sequence is 17 residues long. V shed 5 bases and J 3 bases; nucleotides not matched to a gene: 9. Written as DNA, the CDR3 is TGTGCCAGCAGCCTACTAGCGGGAGCCCTGGGCTACAATGAGCAGTTCTTC. This sequence encodes CASSLLAGALGYNEQFF.

This clone has only one observation. The chain uses TRBV6-5 and TRBJ1-2; possible D gene TRBD1, 5 bases. The CDR3 sequence is 15 residues long. The germline V gene has CDR1 MNHEY and CDR2 SVGAGI. Trimming removed 5 bases at V and 2 bases at J, with 15 bases between. The CDR3 is CASSTRAGANYGYTF. The CDR3 DNA reads TGTGCCAGCAGTACCAGGGCAGGAGCAAACTATGGCTACACCTTC.

The chain employs TRBV5-8 and TRBJ1-5; D unclear. V dropped 4 bases and J dropped 0 bases, with 17 bases sitting between them. Per germline, CDR1 SGHTS and CDR2 YDEGEE. The CDR3 contains 17 residues. CDR3 sequence reads: CASSLPRLRASNQPQHF. The CDR3 DNA is TGTGCCAGCAGCCTTCCCCGTTTGCGAGCTAGCAATCAGCCCCAGCATTTT.

The V gene is TRBV6-5, the J gene TRBJ2-1; D is perhaps TRBD1 or TRBD2 (5 bases each). V was shortened by 4 bases and J by 8 bases, with 18 bases between the two germline ends. CDR1 is MNHEY, CDR2 SVGAGI, per germline. The CDR3 has 15 amino acids. The CDR3 region is CASSSRRGVLDEQFF. DNA of the CDR3: TGTGCCAGCAGTTCACGACGAGGGGTGCTCGATGAGCAGTTCTTC.

The rearrangement uses TRBV5-4 and TRBJ1-3, with D possibly TRBD1 on 6 matching bases. There are 16 residues in the CDR3. V was shortened by 4 bases and J by 11 bases, with 25 bases between the two germline ends. Germline CDR1 SGHNT, CDR2 YYREEE (reference sequence). CDR3 in amino acids: CASSPSPGGGPGSIYF. CDR3 nucleotide sequence: TGTGCCAGCAGCCCTTCCCCCGGGGGCGGCCCCGGATCCATATATTTT.

This rearrangement joins TRBV18 to TRBJ2-1, with D possibly matching TRBD2 (6 bases). V was shortened by 3 bases and J by 7 bases, with 7 bases between the two germline ends. Germline CDR1 is KGHSH and CDR2 is LQKENI. This CDR3 contains 12 residues. The CDR3 reads CASSPLANEQFF. In nucleotides, the CDR3 is TGTGCCAGCTCACCTCTAGCGAATGAGCAGTTCTTC. The whole variable domain, remainder taken from reference TRBV18 and TRBJ2-1, is NAGVMQNPRHLVRRRGQEARLRCSPMKGHSHVYWYRQLPEEGLKFMVYLQKENIIDESGMPKERFSAEFPKEGPSILRIQQVVRGDSAAYFCASSPLANEQFFGPGTRLTVL.

This chain uses TRBV6-2 or TRBV6-3 with TRBJ2-3, with TRBD1 matching 9 bases. The CDR3 is made up of 15 amino acids. In germline, CDR1 is MNHEY, CDR2 SVGEGT. J was trimmed by 1 base and V by 6 bases; bases with no gene match: 5. CDR3 loop: CASSRRTGGTDTQYF. The DNA for the CDR3 is TGTGCCAGCAGCCGAAGGACAGGGGGCACAGATACGCAGTATTTT.

This chain links TRBV29-1 with TRBJ2-3; perhaps TRBD2 as D (5 bases). The CDR3 has 13 amino acids. The V and J ends lost 4 bases and 0 bases respectively, with 8 bases between them. From germline, CDR1 is SQVTM and CDR2 ANQGSEA. The CDR3 reads CSVGEPSTDTQYF. The DNA of the CDR3 is TGCAGCGTTGGGGAGCCCAGCACAGATACGCAGTATTTT.

The chain uses TRBV7-9 and TRBJ1-2; D is ambiguous. The germline V gene has CDR1 SEHNR and CDR2 FQNEAQ (reference sequence). The CDR3 consists of 16 residues. Trimming took off 0 bases at V and 0 bases at J, with 11 bases between the two ends. The CDR3 DNA reads as TGTGCCAGCAGCTTAGCACGGCAGCGAGCTAACTATGGCTACACCTTC. It codes for CASSLARQRANYGYTF. Based on the CDR3 plus reference TRBV7-9 and TRBJ1-2, the full variable domain is DTGVSQNPRHKITKRGQNVTFRCDPISEHNRLYWYRQTLGQGPEFLTYFQNEAQLEKSRLLSDRFSAERPKGSFSTLEIQRTEQGDSAMYLCASSLARQRANYGYTFGSGTRLTVV.